Listed here is a single TCR beta chain. Antigen: not known. This specimen comes from a study of T-cell memory formation after mild COVID-19. TCRdb fed the 5' RACE reads into MiXCR, producing one record per CDR3 protein. The data show under 300,000 distinct CDR3 sequences, over 7% seen once. Study conclusions and caveats: Some clones that responded turned up in pre-infection memory, which suggests that cross-reactive memory joined in.

The receptor was derived from a man aged 18 to 29 who had mild COVID-19 (a few samples of this study predate the infection). Cell type and time point are not known. The sample consisted of PBMCs or a T cell subset sorted from them (not recorded which).

The CDR3 loop is CASSLTWLGQPQHF. Written as DNA, the CDR3 is TGTGCCAGCAGCTTAACGTGGCTTGGTCAGCCCCAGCATTTT. This chain links TRBV5-8 with TRBJ1-5; D remains ambiguous. Germline V gene lookup returns CDR1 SGHTS and CDR2 YDEGEE. The V gene lost 2 bases and the J gene lost 6 bases, with 12 bases spanning the gap. The CDR3 contains 14 residues.